What follows are 21 T cell receptor beta chains derived from one specimen sequenced in a study of identical twins. MiXCR, applied by TCRdb to the 5' RACE reads, yields one record per CDR3 protein. The sample lists 600,000 to 800,000 distinct CDR3 sequences, 21% occurring once. The same data also contributed to another study, on T cells expressing NK-cell markers.

The specimen sequenced was PBMCs. These receptors all stem from a woman younger than 35 in good health.

CDR3 coding DNA: TGTGCCACCAGCAGTGGGGGGTCCGAGCAGTACTTC. It is translated as CATSSGGSEQYF. The rearrangement uses TRBV15 and TRBJ2-7; possibly TRBD2 for D (6 bases). Germline V lookup: CDR1 LNHNV, CDR2 YYDKDF (reference sequence). The CDR3 runs to 12 residues. The germline V and J ends were trimmed by 3 bases and 6 bases, with 9 bases remaining between them.

This chain joins TRBV20-1 and TRBJ2-3; a weak D match, TRBD2 (6 bases). The V end lost 3 bases, the J end lost 14 bases, and 18 bases lay between the germline ends. The CDR3 totals 12 residues. The germline gives CDR1 DFQATT, CDR2 SNEGSKA (reference sequence). The CDR3 DNA reads TGCAGTGCTAGGCCGCCGGGGACTCCCACGTATTTT. Translating it yields CSARPPGTPTYF.

This chain joins TRBV6-1 and TRBJ2-7; a weak D match, TRBD1 (6 bases). CDR1 is MNHNS and CDR2 is SASEGT in the germline V gene. V lost 8 bases, J lost 0 bases, and 14 bases lay in between. This CDR3 region has 14 residues. The CDR3 reads CASRRQVSSYEQYF. The DNA of the CDR3 is TGTGCCAGCCGTCGACAGGTTAGCTCCTACGAGCAGTACTTC.

The sample holds many counts of this clonotype. The chain employs TRBV5-1 and TRBJ1-1, with D unresolved. This CDR3 contains 11 residues. Germline-derived CDR1 and CDR2 are SGHRS and YFSETQ. V shed 4 bases and J shed 3 bases, with 4 bases lying between them. The CDR3 is CASSVDTEAFF. The CDR3 region has the DNA TGCGCCAGCAGCGTTGACACTGAAGCTTTCTTT. The complete variable domain, with remaining parts taken from reference TRBV5-1 and TRBJ1-1, reads KAGVTQTPRYLIKTRGQQVTLSCSPISGHRSVSWYQQTPGQGLQFLFEYFSETQRNKGNFPGRFSGRQFSNSRSEMNVSTLELGDSALYLCASSVDTEAFFGQGTRLTVV.

This clonotype was counted at least ten times. J is TRBJ2-6 and V is TRBV6-6; D uncertain. Deletions cut 3 bases from V and 2 bases from J, with 2 bases between. From germline, CDR1 is MNHNY and CDR2 SVGAGI (reference sequence). This CDR3 is built from 13 residues. CDR3 sequence reads: CASSYPGANVLTF. The CDR3 nucleotides are TGTGCCAGCAGTTATCCTGGGGCCAACGTCCTGACTTTC.

This clonotype occurred a few times. The gene calls are TRBV20-1 and TRBJ1-6; D unresolved. Looked up from germline, CDR1 is DFQATT and CDR2 is SNEGSKA (reference sequence). This CDR3 contains 13 residues. The V end was cut by 7 bases, the J end by 0 bases, with 7 bases between. The CDR3 DNA sequence: TGCAGTGTGAAAAGCTCCTATAATTCACCCCTCCACTTT. Amino acids: CSVKSSYNSPLHF.

The chain links TRBV12-3 or TRBV12-4 to TRBJ2-3, with 7 bases identical to TRBD1. This CDR3 has 15 amino acids. The V segment lost 4 bases and the J segment 6 bases; nucleotides outside the gene matches: 10. The CDR3 nucleotides read TGTGCCAGCAGTTCGGCCCCAGGGGGTACCGATACGCAGTATTTT. Its protein product is CASSSAPGGTDTQYF.

This rearrangement joins TRBV20-1 to TRBJ2-2; D is possibly TRBD2 (6 bases). The CDR3 consists of 15 residues. Germline CDR1 reads DFQATT; CDR2 reads SNEGSKA (reference sequence). Trimming took off 3 bases at V and 4 bases at J, with 15 bases between the two ends. CDR3 nucleotides: TGCAGTGCTAGCCGGGACTCTAGCCTCACCGGGGAGCTGTTTTTT. It is translated as CSASRDSSLTGELFF.

The chain uses TRBV7-8 and TRBJ1-1; D is uncertain. Germline V gives CDR1 SGHVS, CDR2 FQNEAQ. The CDR3 consists of 13 residues. The germline V and J ends were trimmed by 8 bases and 1 base, with 11 bases remaining between them. The CDR3 protein is CASRQNPNTEAFF. CDR3 nucleotide sequence: TGTGCCAGCCGACAAAACCCGAACACTGAAGCTTTCTTT.

This clonotype was seen at least ten times. This chain links TRBV18 with TRBJ2-3; 7 bases are shared with TRBD2. The CDR3 runs 14 residues. The trim removed 2 bases at V and 5 bases at J, leaving 4 bases unmatched. Per the germline V gene, CDR1 is KGHSH and CDR2 is LQKENI. The CDR3 region is CASSPGTGGDTQYF. The CDR3 coding sequence is TGTGCCAGCTCACCAGGGACGGGGGGAGATACGCAGTATTTT.

This clonotype appeared a few times. The rearrangement joins TRBV20-1 to TRBJ2-7; D might be TRBD2 (6 bases). The V gene's germline CDR1 is DFQATT and CDR2 SNEGSKA (reference sequence). CDR3 size: 15 residues. V lost 0 bases to trimming and J lost 4 bases, with 16 bases between them. The CDR3 loop reads CSARDVRTKTYEQYF. In DNA, the CDR3 is TGCAGTGCTAGAGATGTGAGGACTAAGACATACGAGCAGTACTTC.

The rearrangement uses TRBV25-1 and TRBJ1-5; D is uncertain. Trimming left V 2 bases short and J 7 bases short, with 9 bases between. Looked up from germline, CDR1 is MGHDK and CDR2 is SYGVNS. The CDR3 sequence is 13 residues long. The CDR3 nucleotides are TGTGCCAGCAGTGAAGCGGCGAGCCAGCCCCAGCATTTT. Encoded protein: CASSEAASQPQHF. The complete variable domain, with remaining parts taken from reference TRBV25-1 and TRBJ1-5, reads EADIYQTPRYLVIGTGKKITLECSQTMGHDKMYWYQQDPGMELHLIHYSYGVNSTEKGDLSSESTVSRIRTEHFPLTLESARPSHTSQYLCASSEAASQPQHFGDGTRLSIL.

The chain has TRBV11-2 and TRBJ1-1, with D possibly matching TRBD1 (5 bases). The germline V gene encodes CDR1 SGHAT and CDR2 FQNNGV. The V and J ends lost 4 bases and 6 bases respectively, with 21 bases between them. The CDR3 has 16 residues. DNA of the CDR3: TGTGCCAGCAGCTCACCCAGGGTGGGTTTTAGTGCTGAAGCTTTCTTT. Translating gives CASSSPRVGFSAEAFF.

This clonotype was recorded many times. The chain combines TRBV12-3 or TRBV12-4 with TRBJ2-3; 8 bases agree with TRBD2. The CDR3 consists of 16 residues. The J segment lost 1 base and the V segment lost 1 base, leaving 4 bases of the junction unmatched. The CDR3: CASSLGLAYGTDTQYF. DNA of the CDR3: TGTGCCAGCAGTTTAGGACTAGCGTATGGCACAGATACGCAGTATTTT.

This clonotype was observed a handful of times. The V and J genes are TRBV27 and TRBJ2-7, with a weak D call TRBD1 (5 bases). The V gene lost 2 bases and the J gene lost 0 bases, with 11 bases spanning the gap. The CDR3 contains 15 residues. CDR1 is MNHEY, CDR2 SMNVEV, per germline (reference sequence). As DNA, the CDR3 is TGTGCCAGCAGTTTAACGACAGCCTACTCCTACGAGCAGTACTTC. The encoded protein is CASSLTTAYSYEQYF.

This clonotype was observed a few times. The V call is TRBV7-9, the J call TRBJ1-6; D remains ambiguous. The CDR3 contains 12 residues. Per the germline V gene, CDR1 is SEHNR and CDR2 is FQNEAQ (reference sequence). Trimming shortened V by 5 bases and J by 9 bases, and 8 bases separated the two germline ends. CDR3: CASSAGRSPLHF. The CDR3 DNA sequence: TGTGCCAGCAGCGCCGGGCGTTCACCCCTCCACTTT.

The chain joins TRBV7-9 to TRBJ1-5; 9 bases line up with TRBD1. J lost 7 bases, V lost 4 bases, and 11 bases had no gene match. The CDR3 totals 16 residues. Germline assignment: CDR1 SEHNR and CDR2 FQNEAQ (reference sequence). The CDR3 loop reads CASSSTGTGWGQPQHF. The CDR3 DNA sequence: TGTGCCAGCAGCTCCACCGGGACAGGGTGGGGGCAGCCCCAGCATTTT.

This clonotype was detected only a few times. The V call is TRBV7-9, the J call TRBJ1-1; D unclear. V was pared by 5 bases and J by 10 bases, with 20 bases between. The CDR3 is 14 residues long. The germline gives CDR1 SEHNR, CDR2 FQNEAQ (reference sequence). The CDR3 DNA reads TGTGCCAGCAGCCCTGATAACAAGATACCCGGAGCTTTCTTT. The encoded protein is CASSPDNKIPGAFF.

This clonotype was recorded a few times. The J gene is TRBJ1-6, the V gene TRBV5-1; D is uncertain. Germline CDR1 SGHRS, CDR2 YFSETQ. The CDR3 contains 14 residues. V shed 3 bases and J shed 4 bases, with 8 bases lying between them. CDR3 sequence reads: CASSSTDYNSPLHF. In nucleotides, the CDR3 is TGCGCCAGCAGCTCCACAGATTATAATTCACCCCTCCACTTT. The full variable domain, rest sourced from reference TRBV5-1 and TRBJ1-6, is KAGVTQTPRYLIKTRGQQVTLSCSPISGHRSVSWYQQTPGQGLQFLFEYFSETQRNKGNFPGRFSGRQFSNSRSEMNVSTLELGDSALYLCASSSTDYNSPLHFGNGTRLTVT.

This chain links TRBV12-3 or TRBV12-4 with TRBJ2-1; D is perhaps TRBD2 (5 bases). CDR3 length equals 14 residues. Trimming removed 3 bases at V and 3 bases at J, with 9 bases between. The CDR3 sequence: CASSFSGIYNEQFF. CDR3 sequence (DNA): TGTGCCAGCAGTTTTTCCGGGATCTACAATGAGCAGTTCTTC.

In its sample, this clonotype was seen many times. V usage is TRBV9 and J usage is TRBJ2-7; no firm D call. CDR1 is SGDLS, CDR2 YYNGEE, per germline. The V end lost 0 bases, the J end lost 7 bases, and 11 bases lay between the germline ends. The CDR3 totals 13 residues. As DNA, the CDR3 is TGTGCCAGCAGCGTAGGTGGTACAAAAGAGCAGTACTTC. It specifies CASSVGGTKEQYF.